This TCR beta chain was sequenced in a study of cytomegalovirus exposure and HLA in healthy donors. Study-level findings and limits: Generally TCR sequences proved uncommon, though certain public TCRs appeared in numerous donors.

Vbeta (60) and Jbeta (13) primers were used in the PCR. This table comes from immunoSEQ multiplex PCR, and its TCRdb copy is limited to in-frame clones, with some not included. The sample lists about 170,000 clones, roughly three quarters occurring once. Among the donors, all were healthy bone marrow donors. When sampled, the donors appeared nominally healthy, though they likely had unrecorded immune exposures. The germline CDR1 and CDR2 sequences are SGHAT and FQNNGV. This CDR3 spans 13 amino acids. With 5 bases removed from V and 9 bases from J, the gap between germline ends came to 14 bases. Concerning this clone itself: What it recognizes is unknown.

The gene calls are TRBV11-2 and TRBJ1-5; D is perhaps TRBD1 (5 bases). The sequenced sample was PBMCs. The receptor's source is a middle-aged man in good health and CMV-seropositive. Here the CDR3 DNA reads TGTGCCAGCAGCATACGGGGGTTGGGGCCCCAGCATTTT. It is translated as CASSIRGLGPQHF.